The 18 T cell receptor beta chains below all came from one sample that was sequenced in a study of post-analysis software for immune sequencing data. Whole-study results and caveats: Comparison of patients with controls showed about 5 TRBV segments more frequent in patients, TRBV5-6, TRBV5-1 and TRBV20-1 among them.

Presence of unique molecular identifiers characterized the TCR beta cDNA libraries. Using its own MiXCR run on the PCR reads, TCRdb lists one record per CDR3 protein. Of some 890,000 distinct CDR3 sequences in the sample, under 70% were seen once. No cognate antigen is known for these TCRs. The material sequenced was blood. The source of these receptors is a girl between 5 and 17 years old with multiple sclerosis.

This clonotype was picked up one time. This rearrangement joins TRBV20-1 to TRBJ2-1; 8 bases are a match to TRBD2. The J segment lost 5 bases and the V segment lost 6 bases, leaving 9 bases of the junction unmatched. This CDR3 is built from 14 residues. Germline V CDR1 and CDR2: DFQATT, SNEGSKA (reference sequence). The CDR3 sequence: CSATSGGSDNEQFF. CDR3 nucleotides: TGCAGTGCAACTAGCGGTGGATCGGACAATGAGCAGTTCTTC.

The sample holds a few counts of this clonotype. The rearrangement links TRBV29-1 to TRBJ2-3; the D call may be TRBD1 or TRBD2 (6 bases each). Germline V gene data show CDR1 as SQVTM and CDR2 as ANQGSEA. Trimming stripped 3 bases from V and 5 bases from J, with 18 bases between. The CDR3 is 15 residues long. The CDR3 nucleotides read TGCAGCGTTGAGCAGGAGGGGGGTTCGATAGATACGCAGTATTTT. Translated: CSVEQEGGSIDTQYF.

V gene TRBV6-1 combines with J gene TRBJ2-1; 9 positions match TRBD1. The CDR3 length is 15 residues. V shed 6 bases, J shed 1 base, and the junction held 4 bases outside the gene matches. Germline assignment: CDR1 MNHNS and CDR2 SASEGT. Written as DNA, the CDR3 is TGTGCCAGCAGGACCGGGACAGGGTCCTACAATGAGCAGTTCTTC. Its translation: CASRTGTGSYNEQFF.

V and J are TRBV27 and TRBJ2-1; TRBD2 agrees at 10 bases. Germline lookup yields CDR1 MNHEY and CDR2 SMNVEV (reference sequence). The CDR3 extends over 16 amino acids. Losses at the gene ends were 3 bases for V and 7 bases for J; bases not matched to a gene: 9. The CDR3 protein is CASSFSGTSAYNEQFF. The DNA for the CDR3 is TGTGCCAGCAGTTTCTCCGGGACTAGCGCATATAATGAGCAGTTCTTC.

In this sample, this clonotype turned up a few times. The chain recombines TRBV3-1 with TRBJ2-5; D unresolved. The V end lost 3 bases, the J end lost 6 bases, and 8 bases lay between the germline ends. CDR3 length: 12 amino acids. Germline V CDR1 and CDR2: LGHDT, YNNKEL (reference sequence). Here the CDR3 reads CASSQAGQTQYF. As DNA, the CDR3 is TGTGCCAGCAGCCAGGCCGGCCAGACCCAGTACTTC.

Only a few counts were recorded for this clonotype. The V call is TRBV20-1, the J call TRBJ2-7; D might be TRBD2 (5 bases). This CDR3 is built from 14 residues. Germline V gene data show CDR1 as DFQATT and CDR2 as SNEGSKA (reference sequence). Trimming removed 6 bases at V and 3 bases at J, with 18 bases between. Written as DNA, the CDR3 is TGCAGTGCGGGGAGACAATTTAAAGGCTACGAGCAGTACTTC. Translated, it gives CSAGRQFKGYEQYF.

The V gene is TRBV29-1, the J gene TRBJ1-2, with a weak D call TRBD1 (5 bases). Germline V gene lookup returns CDR1 SQVTM and CDR2 ANQGSEA. V was pared by 4 bases and J by 7 bases, with 10 bases between. CDR3 length equals 11 residues. For the CDR3, the DNA is TGCAGCGTTGGGGCAGGGACTGGCTACACCTTC. Its translation: CSVGAGTGYTF.

The table lists this clonotype with a few counts. The rearrangement uses TRBV21-1 and TRBJ2-5; TRBD1, the table's D call, lacks a check against the DNA. TRBV21-1 is tagged as a pseudogene. This CDR3 spans 14 amino acids. The CDR3 spells CTSSPGTVGETQYF. The CDR3 nucleotides are TGTACCAGCAGCCCCGGGACAGTTGGAGAGACCCAGTACTTC.

The chain recombines TRBV21-1 with TRBJ1-2. TRBV21-1 is a known pseudogene. This CDR3 is built from 14 residues. CDR3 sequence reads: CASSKGGGNYGYTF. The CDR3 DNA is TGTGCCAGCAGCAAGGGCGGGGGGAACTATGGCTACACCTTC.

To note about this clonotype: The conserved closing phenylalanine or tryptophan is absent in this CDR3, likely reflecting a read error. The rearrangement links TRBV5-1 to TRBJ2-3; 9 bases line up with TRBD2. This CDR3 contains 16 residues. Unmatched junction bases numbered 9, after V lost 5 bases and J lost 2 bases. Germline-derived CDR1 and CDR2 are SGHRS and YFSETQ. The DNA of the CDR3 is TGCGCCAGCAGGACCAACCTAGCGGGAATCACAGATACGCAGTATTTG. Its protein is CASRTNLAGITDTQYL.

This clonotype was found a few times. The rearrangement links TRBV7-9 to TRBJ2-2; 9 bases agree with TRBD2. Germline CDR1 reads SEHNR; CDR2 reads FQNEAQ (reference sequence). The V gene end was trimmed by 5 bases and the J gene end by 3 bases; junction bases not matched to a gene: 4. There are 15 residues in the CDR3. The CDR3 reads CASSGTSSHTGELFF. DNA of the CDR3: TGTGCCAGCAGCGGGACTAGCTCGCACACCGGGGAGCTGTTTTTT. Together with reference TRBV7-9 and TRBJ2-2, the CDR3 gives the full variable domain: DTGVSQNPRHKITKRGQNVTFRCDPISEHNRLYWYRQTLGQGPEFLTYFQNEAQLEKSRLLSDRFSAERPKGSFSTLEIQRTEQGDSAMYLCASSGTSSHTGELFFGEGSRLTVL.

A few counts support this clonotype. The genes are TRBV29-1 and TRBJ2-5; D is unresolved. Deletions cut 2 bases from V and 1 base from J, with 17 bases between. This CDR3 contains 16 residues. The germline CDR1 and CDR2 sequences are SQVTM and ANQGSEA. The CDR3 DNA follows: TGCAGCGTTGAAAGGAGTCCCTCGGGTACCCAAGAGACCCAGTACTTC. Protein sequence: CSVERSPSGTQETQYF.

The V call is TRBV7-2, the J call TRBJ2-5; 13 bases match TRBD2. Near its end, the DNA agrees better with TRBJ2-7, so the J call may be wrong. Germline loops: CDR1 SGHTA, CDR2 FQGNSA. This CDR3 contains 15 residues. The DNA for the CDR3 is TGTGCCAGCAGGCTCGGGACTAGCGGGAACTACGAGCAGTACTTC. This translates into CASRLGTSGNYEQYF.

The CDR3 here is CASSSRETQFF. Written as DNA, the CDR3 is TGTGCCAGCAGTTCACGGGAGACCCAGTTCTTC. J is TRBJ2-1 and V is TRBV6-1; perhaps TRBD2 as D (6 bases). The ends were cut back, 5 bases at V and 13 bases at J, with 12 bases in the middle. Germline V CDR1 and CDR2: MNHNS, SASEGT. The CDR3 runs 11 residues.

CDR3 sequence (DNA): TGTGCCAGCAGCGTAGTCCCGGGGGGGCTGAGGGAGCAGTACTTC. Translated, it gives CASSVVPGGLREQYF. V gene TRBV9 combines with J gene TRBJ2-5; 8 bases are shared with TRBD2. Germline V gene lookup returns CDR1 SGDLS and CDR2 YYNGEE. V lost 0 bases to trimming and J lost 11 bases; unmatched junction nucleotides: 12. This CDR3 is 15 amino acids long. Filled out from reference TRBV9 and TRBJ2-5, the complete variable domain reads DSGVTQTPKHLITATGQRVTLRCSPRSGDLSVYWYQQSLDQGLQFLIQYYNGEERAKGNILERFSAQQFPDLHSELNLSSLELGDSALYFCASSVVPGGLREQYFGPGTRLLVL.

This sequence joins TRBV10-3 and TRBJ2-7; the D is unclear. CDR1 ENHRY and CDR2 SYGVKD come from the germline V gene. There are 13 residues in the CDR3. The V and J ends lost 2 bases and 2 bases respectively, with 7 bases between them. The chain's CDR3 is CAISEGPPYEQYF. The CDR3 DNA sequence: TGTGCCATCAGTGAGGGGCCTCCCTACGAGCAGTACTTC.

This clonotype was seen a few times. The chain is built from TRBV24-1 and TRBJ1-1, with 10 nucleotides matching TRBD1. The CDR3 is 16 amino acids. With V trimmed by 5 bases and J by 2 bases, 7 bases remained unmatched. The germline V gene has CDR1 KGHDR and CDR2 SFDVKD. CDR3 sequence reads: CATSALGQGNNTEAFF. CDR3 sequence (DNA): TGTGCCACCAGTGCCCTGGGACAGGGGAATAACACTGAAGCTTTCTTT.

This rearrangement joins TRBV5-5 to TRBJ2-5, with D perhaps matching TRBD1 or TRBD2 (5 bases each). The length of the CDR3 is 16 residues. Trimming pared 0 bases from V and 0 bases from J, leaving 12 bases between. Germline V gene data show CDR1 as SGHKS and CDR2 as YYEKEE (reference sequence). CDR3 amino acids: CASSLVRGTYQETQYF. For the CDR3, the DNA is TGTGCCAGCAGCTTGGTGAGAGGGACCTACCAAGAGACCCAGTACTTC.